A selection of T cell receptor beta chains follows, all from one sample in a study of identical twins. TCRdb re-called the 5' RACE reads with MiXCR, one entry per CDR3 protein. The sample has approximately 680,000 distinct CDR3 sequences; around 7.5% are singletons. These data were likewise used in another study, on yellow fever vaccine responses in identical twins.

The source material was PBMCs. The source is a woman aged 18-29 years in good health. CDR3s include the opening cysteine and the closing phenylalanine or tryptophan. D genes are given only for firm matches. Rows may omit the clone size; those that give it use once, few, many or a size class.

j_gene,v_gene,abundance,d_gene,CDR3aa,CDR3nt
TRBJ2-3,TRBV15,many,-,CATSRDPTGSADTQYF,TGTGCCACCAGCAGAGACCCGACTGGGAGCGCAGATACGCAGTATTTT
TRBJ2-7,TRBV10-2,many,TRBD1,CASSLDRGEQYF,TGCGCCAGCAGCTTAGACAGGGGCGAGCAGTACTTC
TRBJ2-3,TRBV7-9,-,TRBD2,CASSTSGLAGNTDTQYF,TGTGCCAGCAGCACCTCAGGACTAGCGGGGAACACAGATACGCAGTATTTT
TRBJ2-1,TRBV12-3/TRBV12-4,many,TRBD2,CASSPSGGEYNEQFF,TGTGCCAGCAGTCCTAGCGGGGGAGAGTACAATGAGCAGTTCTTC
TRBJ2-1,TRBV4-1,many,-,CASSQLHNEQFF,TGCGCCAGCAGCCAACTACACAATGAGCAGTTCTTC
TRBJ1-2,TRBV28,-,-,CASIPGEAPKYGYTF,TGTGCCAGCATCCCGGGGGAGGCCCCCAAGTATGGCTACACCTTC
TRBJ1-3,TRBV3-1,many,-,CASSQDSSVISGNTIYF,TGTGCCAGCAGCCAAGATTCCTCAGTTATCTCTGGAAACACCATATATTTT
TRBJ2-5,TRBV4-1,many,-,CASSQDHVTLGVETQYF,TGCGCCAGCAGCCAAGATCATGTGACCCTGGGTGTAGAGACCCAGTACTTC
TRBJ2-1,TRBV27,-,-,CASSIATGTFSEQFF,TGTGCCAGCAGCATAGCTACAGGGACGTTCAGTGAGCAGTTCTTC
TRBJ2-1,TRBV3-1,-,TRBD2,CASSDGTSGLYNEQFF,TGTGCCAGCAGCGACGGGACTAGCGGGCTCTACAATGAGCAGTTCTTC
TRBJ2-7,TRBV12-5,few,TRBD1,CASGPGTVIYEQYF,TGTGCTAGTGGCCCGGGGACAGTAATCTACGAGCAGTACTTC
TRBJ2-2,TRBV10-3,-,TRBD1,CAISDLGGASGELFF,TGTGCCATCAGTGATCTAGGGGGCGCTTCCGGGGAGCTGTTTTTT
TRBJ2-1,TRBV7-2,many,TRBD2,CASSSYSGGYNEQFF,TGTGCCAGCAGCTCCTATAGCGGGGGCTACAATGAGCAGTTCTTC
TRBJ1-2,TRBV10-3,-,-,CAISGAPGLQLGTF,TGTGCCATCAGTGGGGCGCCGGGACTCCAGTTGGGCACCTTC
TRBJ2-1,TRBV14,many,-,CASSQLQLIYNEQFF,TGTGCCAGCAGCCAATTACAGCTTATCTACAATGAGCAGTTCTTC
TRBJ1-2,TRBV5-6,many,-,CASSLGQPNYGYTF,TGTGCCAGCAGCTTGGGGCAACCTAACTATGGCTACACCTTC
TRBJ1-5,TRBV10-3,few,-,CAISDATTNQPQHF,TGTGCCATCAGTGACGCGACAACGAATCAGCCCCAGCATTTT
TRBJ2-7,TRBV4-1,many,TRBD1,CASSQEKTGFEQYF,TGCGCCAGCAGCCAGGAAAAGACAGGGTTCGAGCAGTACTTC
TRBJ2-5,TRBV11-2,many,-,CASSLGLRPQSEETQYF,TGTGCCAGCAGCTTAGGTTTACGTCCCCAGTCGGAAGAGACCCAGTACTTC
TRBJ2-5,TRBV3-1,-,-,CASSEPPGPQWETQYF,TGTGCCAGCAGCGAACCCCCGGGACCGCAGTGGGAGACCCAGTACTTC
TRBJ1-6,TRBV2,few,-,CASSDAGTYNSPLHF,TGTGCCAGCAGTGATGCAGGGACCTATAATTCACCCCTCCACTTT
TRBJ1-5,TRBV12-3/TRBV12-4,many,-,CASSSGRNQPQHF,TGTGCCAGCAGCTCAGGGCGCAATCAGCCCCAGCATTTT
TRBJ1-2,TRBV6-1,-,TRBD1,CASIEDRVNYGYTF,TGTGCCAGCATAGAAGACAGGGTTAACTATGGCTACACCTTC